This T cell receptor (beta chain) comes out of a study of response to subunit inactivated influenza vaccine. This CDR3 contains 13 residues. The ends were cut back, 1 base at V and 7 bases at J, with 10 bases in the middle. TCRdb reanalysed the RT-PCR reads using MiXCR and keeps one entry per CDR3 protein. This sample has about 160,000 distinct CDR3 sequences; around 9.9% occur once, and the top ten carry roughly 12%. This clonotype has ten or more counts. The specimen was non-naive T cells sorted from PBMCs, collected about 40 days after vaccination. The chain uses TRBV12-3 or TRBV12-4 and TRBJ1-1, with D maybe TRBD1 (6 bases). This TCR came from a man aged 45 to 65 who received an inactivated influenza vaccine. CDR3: CASSLGTDGEAFF. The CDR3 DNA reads TGTGCCAGCAGTTTAGGGACAGACGGTGAAGCTTTCTTT.